This TCR beta chain appears in the sequencing data of a study of cytomegalovirus exposure and HLA in healthy donors. In the study overall: A preliminary data release comprised 91 million or so unique TCRs obtained from HLA-typed donors.

V trimming: 8 bases; J trimming: 0 bases; junction bases outside the gene matches: 4. The CDR3 is 14 residues long. Germline V gene lookup returns CDR1 MDHEN and CDR2 SYDVKM. PCR used 60 Vbeta primers and 13 Jbeta primers. The method was immunoSEQ multiplex PCR; TCRdb's version includes in-frame clones alone and lacks a portion of them. This sample contains about 150,000 clones. Study-level points and caveats: Previously analyzed data showed that most TCR beta V segments were productive at a frequency of about 90% or about 30%. A likely sequencing artifact accounted for one observed cluster of highly shared sequence variants.

Turning to this clone: Its specificity is not known.

Sequencing used PBMCs. This TCR derives from a woman in her forties or fifties in good health and CMV-seronegative. The rearrangement links TRBV28 to TRBJ2-1; TRBD1 agrees at 7 bases. Here the CDR3 reads CASEGQASYNEQFF. CDR3 sequence (DNA): TGTGCCAGCGAAGGACAGGCCTCCTACAATGAGCAGTTCTTC.